A selection of T cell receptor beta chains follows, all from one sample in a study of vaccination effects on CD4 cells after COVID-19. Antigen specificity for these receptors is unknown. Only in-frame clones appear in the TCRdb table, and some are missing; sequencing was by immunoSEQ multiplex PCR. The table includes about 59,000 clones, roughly 78% detected once. Sequencing used CD4+ T cells from PBMCs cultured with HCoV-OC43 spike peptides, obtained after COVID-19 vaccination. The receptors were sampled from a human donor who received a COVID-19 vaccine. The conserved cysteine and the conserved F or W are not part of the CDR3 here.

J gene	V gene	CDR3 protein
TRBJ2-3	TRBV5-1	ASSPQISTDTQY
TRBJ1-5	TRBV6-5	ASSPRAKMNQPQH
TRBJ1-3	TRBV5-4	ASSQATGYGNTIY
TRBJ2-5	TRBV9	ASSGSGGAWETQY
TRBJ2-3	TRBV24-1	ATSDPPGTQY
TRBJ2-5	TRBV5-1	ASSGRGGLQETQY
TRBJ1-4	TRBV19	ASRRAINEKLF
TRBJ2-1	TRBV2	ASSPTTEGTEQF
TRBJ1-5	TRBV14	ASSQIVEGTTPKHSNQPQH
TRBJ2-3	TRBV7-3	ASSSDRVTATQY
TRBJ1-6	TRBV6-4	ASSDSNNSPLH
TRBJ2-5	TRBV20-1	SARVGETQY
TRBJ2-3	TRBV7-3	ASSPGRETDTQY
TRBJ2-3	TRBV7-3	ASSHGTDTQY
TRBJ1-2	TRBV28	ASSLTGNGYT
TRBJ1-1	TRBV11-2	ASSLLGGDTEAF
TRBJ2-3	TRBV28	ASRGGVADTQY
TRBJ2-5	TRBV20-1	SARKETQY
TRBJ2-2	TRBV9	ASSKVTGELF
TRBJ1-5	TRBV30	AWSVSAGLNQPQH
TRBJ1-1	TRBV28	ASEGNTEAF
TRBJ1-1	TRBV5-1	ASSYTGQGVTEAF
TRBJ1-2	TRBV7-2	ASSSPLGGQVGYT
TRBJ2-3	TRBV4-1	ASSQETGLRSDTQY
TRBJ2-3	TRBV7-9	ASSLPGLSTDTQY
TRBJ2-3	TRBV5-1	ASSPGGQSVDTQY
TRBJ2-3	TRBV12-3/TRBV12-4	ASRVGTDTQY
TRBJ1-1	TRBV5-1	ASSFGRGHTDTEAF
TRBJ1-1	TRBV11-2	ASSFLGTEAF
TRBJ2-1	TRBV18	ASSLDRGIYNEQF
TRBJ2-1	TRBV5-1	ASSQGSHGGNEQF
TRBJ1-6	TRBV29-1	SVGQGVNSPLH
TRBJ1-2	TRBV4-1	ASRNQGRANYGYT
TRBJ2-3	TRBV7-2	ASSLARNTQY
TRBJ1-4	TRBV6-5	ASKRLVTTEEKLF
TRBJ1-5	TRBV6-2/TRBV6-3	ASSYTSNQPQH
TRBJ2-5	TRBV7-2	ASSHGLAGGVVETQY
TRBJ2-3	TRBV28	ASRASGVGGPYPDTQY
TRBJ2-1	TRBV7-3	ASSLWAGDNEQF
TRBJ1-6	TRBV5-4	ASSLDSGYNSPLH
TRBJ1-1	TRBV19	ASSTGAAEAF
TRBJ1-4	TRBV5-1	ASSLQGNQGEKLF
TRBJ1-4	TRBV14	ASSLEGSGEKLF
TRBJ1-2	TRBV18	ASSPGGGAQYYGYT
TRBJ1-5	TRBV2	ASSVGGSNQPQH
TRBJ2-1	TRBV7-9	ASSLEAGAQF
TRBJ1-2	TRBV7-6	ASSLAPPVTTNYGYT
TRBJ1-4	TRBV28	ASSGQGAAEKLF
TRBJ2-5	TRBV19	ASSIQLNQETQY
TRBJ1-6	TRBV27	ASSSTNSYLPLH